This T cell receptor (beta chain) is drawn from a study of technical replicates of blood from several donors. Per the germline V gene, CDR1 is LNHDA and CDR2 is SQIVND (reference sequence). Trimming cost V 7 bases and J 7 bases; bases outside gene matches: 12. This CDR3 is 14 amino acids long. The method was immunoSEQ multiplex PCR; TCRdb's version includes in-frame clones alone and lacks a portion of them. Among about 93,000 clones listed, 95% were seen once. The sequence derives from a human donor in good health. V gene TRBV19 combines with J gene TRBJ1-2; 7 bases fit TRBD1. The sample consisted of T cells isolated from PBMCs. The CDR3: CASTSDRDTGGYTF. CDR3 coding DNA: TGTGCCAGTACCTCAGACAGGGACACAGGTGGCTACACCTTC.